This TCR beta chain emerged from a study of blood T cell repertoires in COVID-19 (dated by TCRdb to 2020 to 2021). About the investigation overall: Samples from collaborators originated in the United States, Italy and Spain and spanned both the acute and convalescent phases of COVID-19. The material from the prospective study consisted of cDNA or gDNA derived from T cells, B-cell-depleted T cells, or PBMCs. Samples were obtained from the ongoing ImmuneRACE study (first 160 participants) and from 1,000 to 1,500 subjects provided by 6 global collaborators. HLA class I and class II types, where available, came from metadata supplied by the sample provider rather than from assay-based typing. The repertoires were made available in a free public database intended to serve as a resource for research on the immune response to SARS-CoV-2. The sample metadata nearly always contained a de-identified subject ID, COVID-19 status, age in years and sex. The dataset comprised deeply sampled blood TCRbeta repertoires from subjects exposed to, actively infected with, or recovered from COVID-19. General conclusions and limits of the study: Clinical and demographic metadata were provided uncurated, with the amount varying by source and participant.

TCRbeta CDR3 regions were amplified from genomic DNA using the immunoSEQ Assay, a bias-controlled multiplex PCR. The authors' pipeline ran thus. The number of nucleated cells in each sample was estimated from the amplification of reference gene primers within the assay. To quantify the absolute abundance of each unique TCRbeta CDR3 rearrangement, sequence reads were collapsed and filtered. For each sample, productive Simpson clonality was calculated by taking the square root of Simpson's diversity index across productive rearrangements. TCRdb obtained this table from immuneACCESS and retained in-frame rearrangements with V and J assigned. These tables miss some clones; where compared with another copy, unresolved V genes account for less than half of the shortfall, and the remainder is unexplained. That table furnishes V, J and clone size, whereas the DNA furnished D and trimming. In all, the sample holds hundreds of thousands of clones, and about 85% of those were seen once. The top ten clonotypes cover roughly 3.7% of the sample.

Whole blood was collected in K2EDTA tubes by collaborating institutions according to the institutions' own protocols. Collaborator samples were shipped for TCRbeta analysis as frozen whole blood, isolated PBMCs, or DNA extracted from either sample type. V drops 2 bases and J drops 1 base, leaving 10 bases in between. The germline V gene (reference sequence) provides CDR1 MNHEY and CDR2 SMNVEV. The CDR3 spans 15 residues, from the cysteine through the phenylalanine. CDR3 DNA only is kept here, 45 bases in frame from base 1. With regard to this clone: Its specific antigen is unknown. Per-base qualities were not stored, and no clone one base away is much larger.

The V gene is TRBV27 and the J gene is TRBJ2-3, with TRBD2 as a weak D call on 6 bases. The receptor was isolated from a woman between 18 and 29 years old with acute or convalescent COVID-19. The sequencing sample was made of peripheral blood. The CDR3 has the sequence CASSLTGEGTDTQYF. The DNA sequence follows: TGTGCCAGCAGTTTAACGGGGGAGGGCACAGATACGCAGTATTTT.